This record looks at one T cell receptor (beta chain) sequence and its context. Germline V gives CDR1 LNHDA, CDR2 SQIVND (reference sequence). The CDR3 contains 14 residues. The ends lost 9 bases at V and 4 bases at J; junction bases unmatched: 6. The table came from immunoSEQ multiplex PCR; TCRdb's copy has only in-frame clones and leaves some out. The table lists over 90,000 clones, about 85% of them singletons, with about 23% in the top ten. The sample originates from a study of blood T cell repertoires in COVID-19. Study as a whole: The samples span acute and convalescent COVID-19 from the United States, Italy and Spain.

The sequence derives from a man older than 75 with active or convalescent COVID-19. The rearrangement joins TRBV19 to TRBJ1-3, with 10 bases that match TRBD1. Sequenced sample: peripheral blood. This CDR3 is CASRDRGRGNTIYF. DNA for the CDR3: TGTGCCAGCAGGGACAGGGGCCGAGGAAACACCATATATTTT.